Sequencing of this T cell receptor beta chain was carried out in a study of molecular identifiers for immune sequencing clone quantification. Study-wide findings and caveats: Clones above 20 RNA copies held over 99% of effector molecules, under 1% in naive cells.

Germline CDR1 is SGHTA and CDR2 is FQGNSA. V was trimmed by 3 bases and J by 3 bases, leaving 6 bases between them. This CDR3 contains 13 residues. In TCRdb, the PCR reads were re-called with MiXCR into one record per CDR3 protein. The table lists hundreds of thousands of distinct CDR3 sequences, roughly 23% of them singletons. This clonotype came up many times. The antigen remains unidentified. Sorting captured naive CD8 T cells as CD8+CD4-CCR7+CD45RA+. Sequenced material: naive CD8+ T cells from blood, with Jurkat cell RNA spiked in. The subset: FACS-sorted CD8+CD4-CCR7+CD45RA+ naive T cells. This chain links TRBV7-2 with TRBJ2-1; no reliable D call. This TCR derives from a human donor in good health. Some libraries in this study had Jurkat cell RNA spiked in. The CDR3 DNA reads TGTGCCAGCAGCTTGGGGTTCTACAATGAGCAGTTCTTC. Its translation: CASSLGFYNEQFF.